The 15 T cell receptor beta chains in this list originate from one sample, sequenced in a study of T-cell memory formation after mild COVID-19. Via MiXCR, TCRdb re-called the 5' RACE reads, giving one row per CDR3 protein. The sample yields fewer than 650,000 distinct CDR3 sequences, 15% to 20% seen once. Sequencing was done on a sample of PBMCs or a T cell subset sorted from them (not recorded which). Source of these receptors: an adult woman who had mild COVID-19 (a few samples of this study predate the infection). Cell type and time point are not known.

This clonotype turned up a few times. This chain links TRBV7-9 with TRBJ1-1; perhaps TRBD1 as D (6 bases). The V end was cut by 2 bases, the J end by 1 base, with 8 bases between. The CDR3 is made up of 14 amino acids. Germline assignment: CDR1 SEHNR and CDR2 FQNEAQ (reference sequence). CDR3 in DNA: TGTGCCAGCAGCTTAAAGACAGGGAACACTGAAGCTTTCTTT. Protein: CASSLKTGNTEAFF.

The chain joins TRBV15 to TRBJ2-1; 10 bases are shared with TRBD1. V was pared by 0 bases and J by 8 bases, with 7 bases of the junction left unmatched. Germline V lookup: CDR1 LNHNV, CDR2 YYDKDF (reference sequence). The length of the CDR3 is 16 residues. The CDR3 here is CATSRDRGTGEDEQFF. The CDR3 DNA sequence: TGTGCCACCAGCAGAGATCGGGGGACAGGGGAGGATGAGCAGTTCTTC. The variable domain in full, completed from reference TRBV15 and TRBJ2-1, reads DAMVIQNPRYQVTQFGKPVTLSCSQTLNHNVMYWYQQKSSQAPKLLFHYYDKDFNNEADTPDNFQSRRPNTSFCFLDIRSPGLGDTAMYLCATSRDRGTGEDEQFFGPGTRLTVL.

The chain's CDR3 is CASSKSGASYNEQFF. The CDR3 nucleotides are TGTGCCAGCAGCAAGAGCGGGGCCTCCTACAATGAGCAGTTCTTC. The chain links TRBV7-8 to TRBJ2-1, with TRBD2 matching 7 bases. The germline V gene encodes CDR1 SGHVS and CDR2 FQNEAQ. The CDR3 has 15 amino acids. Trimming removed 5 bases from V and 0 bases from J; junction bases left unmatched: 4.

The CDR3 nucleotides read TGTGCCAGCAGCTTGGATCGGACTAGCGGTTACAATGAGCAGTTCTTC. It translates to CASSLDRTSGYNEQFF. The rearrangement links TRBV5-6 to TRBJ2-1, with 10 bases fitting TRBD2. With V trimmed by 0 bases and J by 4 bases, 4 bases remained unmatched. CDR3 length: 16 residues. CDR1 is SGHDT and CDR2 is YYEEEE in the germline V gene.

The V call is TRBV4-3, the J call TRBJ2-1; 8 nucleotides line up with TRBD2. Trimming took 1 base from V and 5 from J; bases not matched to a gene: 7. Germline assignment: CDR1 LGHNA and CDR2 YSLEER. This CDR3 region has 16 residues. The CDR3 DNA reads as TGCGCCAGCAGCCAAGGGGCTAGCGGGCTGAACAATGAGCAGTTCTTC. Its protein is CASSQGASGLNNEQFF.

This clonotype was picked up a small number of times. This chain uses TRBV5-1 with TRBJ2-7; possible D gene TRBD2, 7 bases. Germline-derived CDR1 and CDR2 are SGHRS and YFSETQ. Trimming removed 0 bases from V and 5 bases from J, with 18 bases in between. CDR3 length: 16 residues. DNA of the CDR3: TGCGCCAGCAGCTTGGGCCGGGACTGGGAGGGGGACGAGCAGTACTTC. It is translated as CASSLGRDWEGDEQYF.

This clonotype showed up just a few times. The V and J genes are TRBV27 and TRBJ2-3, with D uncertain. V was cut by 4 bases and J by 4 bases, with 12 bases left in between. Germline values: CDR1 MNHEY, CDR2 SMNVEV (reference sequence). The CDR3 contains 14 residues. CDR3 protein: CASSYRSRADTQYF. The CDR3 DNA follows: TGTGCCAGCAGTTACCGATCGAGAGCAGATACGCAGTATTTT.

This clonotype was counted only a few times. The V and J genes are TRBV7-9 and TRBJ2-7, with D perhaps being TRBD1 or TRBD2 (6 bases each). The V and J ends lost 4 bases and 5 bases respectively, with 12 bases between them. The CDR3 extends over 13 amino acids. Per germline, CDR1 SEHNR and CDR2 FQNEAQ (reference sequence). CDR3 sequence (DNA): TGTGCCAGCAGCTGGGGGGCGCCCCACGAGCAGTACTTC. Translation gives CASSWGAPHEQYF.

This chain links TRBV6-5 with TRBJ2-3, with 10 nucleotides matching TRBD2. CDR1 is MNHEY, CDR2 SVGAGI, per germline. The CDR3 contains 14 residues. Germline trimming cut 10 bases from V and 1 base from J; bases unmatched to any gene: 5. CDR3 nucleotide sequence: TGTGCCACCAAGCGGGAGGGTCGCACAGATACGCAGTATTTT. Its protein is CATKREGRTDTQYF.

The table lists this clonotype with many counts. DNA of the CDR3: TGTGCCAGCAGCTTAGGGCTGGCAGTATCCTACGAGCAGTACTTC. This codes for CASSLGLAVSYEQYF. This chain links TRBV7-9 with TRBJ2-7; no reliable D call. The V and J ends lost 1 base and 1 base respectively, with 11 bases between them. CDR3 size: 15 residues. Germline V gene data show CDR1 as SEHNR and CDR2 as FQNEAQ (reference sequence).

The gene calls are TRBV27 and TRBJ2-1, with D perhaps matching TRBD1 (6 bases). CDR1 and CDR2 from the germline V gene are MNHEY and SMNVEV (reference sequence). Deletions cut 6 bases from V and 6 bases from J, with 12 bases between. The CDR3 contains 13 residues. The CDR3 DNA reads TGTGCCAGCAGGGAAATACAGGGCAATGAGCAGTTCTTC. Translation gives CASREIQGNEQFF.

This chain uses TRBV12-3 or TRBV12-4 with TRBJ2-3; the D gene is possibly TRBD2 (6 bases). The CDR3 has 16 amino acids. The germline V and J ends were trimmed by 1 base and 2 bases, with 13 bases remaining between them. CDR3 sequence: CASSLEVAGPTDTQYF. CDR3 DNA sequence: TGTGCCAGCAGTTTAGAGGTCGCGGGACCCACAGATACGCAGTATTTT.

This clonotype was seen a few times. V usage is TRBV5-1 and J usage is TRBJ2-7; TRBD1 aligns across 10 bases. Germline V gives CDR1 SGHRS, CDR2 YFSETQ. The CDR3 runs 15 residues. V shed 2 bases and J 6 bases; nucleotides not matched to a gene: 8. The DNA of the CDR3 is TGCGCCAGCAGCTTCGGGACAGGGGCTTTAAGCGAGCAGTACTTC. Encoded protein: CASSFGTGALSEQYF.

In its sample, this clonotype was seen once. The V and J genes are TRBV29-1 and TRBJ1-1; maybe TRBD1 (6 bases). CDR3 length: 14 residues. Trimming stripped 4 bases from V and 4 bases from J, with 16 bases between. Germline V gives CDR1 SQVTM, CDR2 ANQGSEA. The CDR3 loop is CSVGWGARSTEAFF. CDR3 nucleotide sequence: TGCAGCGTTGGGTGGGGGGCGCGGAGCACTGAAGCTTTCTTT.

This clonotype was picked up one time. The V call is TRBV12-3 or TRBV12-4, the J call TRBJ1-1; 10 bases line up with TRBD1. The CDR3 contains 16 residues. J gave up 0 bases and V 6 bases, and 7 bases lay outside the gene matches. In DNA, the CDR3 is TGTGCCAGCAGGGGGGGACAGGGGCTCATGAACACTGAAGCTTTCTTT. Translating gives CASRGGQGLMNTEAFF.